The 22 T cell receptor beta chains presented below share a single source sample, sequenced in a study of blood T cell repertoires in COVID-19. This table comes from immunoSEQ multiplex PCR, and its TCRdb copy is limited to in-frame clones, with some not included. The sample contains around 92,000 clones, around 84% of which appear only once. Sequenced sample: peripheral blood. These TCRs come from a woman aged 55-69 years in a cohort sampled during active or convalescent COVID-19.

This chain connects TRBV19 to TRBJ2-5, with D possibly being TRBD1 (5 bases). The CDR3 loop spans 14 amino acids. The ends were cut back, 3 bases at V and 3 bases at J, with 11 bases in the middle. CDR1 is LNHDA and CDR2 is SQIVND in the germline V gene (reference sequence). CDR3 in amino acids: CASSIRGREETQYF. The CDR3 nucleotides read TGTGCCAGTAGTATTAGGGGCAGGGAAGAGACCCAGTACTTC.

The J gene is TRBJ2-1, the V gene TRBV4-1; 9 bases align to TRBD1. Losses at the gene ends were 4 bases for V and 4 bases for J; bases not matched to a gene: 14. Germline values: CDR1 MGHRA, CDR2 YSYEKL. This CDR3 has 18 residues. The CDR3 sequence is CASSPYQMGQGLYNEQFF. Written as DNA, the CDR3 is TGCGCCAGCAGCCCATACCAAATGGGACAGGGCCTATACAATGAGCAGTTCTTC.

Worth noting for this clone: One end of the junction does not line up with germline, which may come from a read error. This sequence joins TRBV5-6 and TRBJ2-3, with D possibly TRBD1 on 6 matching bases. The germline V gene has CDR1 SGHDT and CDR2 YYEEEE. The CDR3 is 12 amino acids. The DNA for the CDR3 is TGTGCCAGCAGCGTGGGACCGGGACACTATGGTTTT. The encoded protein is CASSVGPGHYGF.

The chain employs TRBV18 and TRBJ2-7; TRBD1 aligns across 11 bases. CDR1 is KGHSH and CDR2 is LQKENI in the germline V gene. Germline trimming cut 3 bases from V and 6 bases from J; bases unmatched to any gene: 7. The length of the CDR3 is 15 residues. In nucleotides, the CDR3 is TGTGCCAGCTCACCGGGGACAGGGGGTCGATCCGAGCAGTACTTC. The encoded protein is CASSPGTGGRSEQYF.

The gene calls are TRBV11-2 and TRBJ2-7; 12 bases align to TRBD2. Germline-derived CDR1 and CDR2 are SGHAT and FQNNGV. The CDR3 contains 16 residues. The V gene end was trimmed by 1 base and the J gene end by 2 bases; junction bases not matched to a gene: 3. Here the CDR3 reads CASSLGLAGEPYEQYF. The CDR3 region has the DNA TGTGCCAGCAGCTTAGGACTAGCGGGGGAACCCTACGAGCAGTACTTC. Filled out from reference TRBV11-2 and TRBJ2-7, the complete variable domain reads EAGVAQSPRYKIIEKRQSVAFWCNPISGHATLYWYQQILGQGPKLLIQFQNNGVVDDSQLPKDRFSAERLKGVDSTLKIQPAKLEDSAVYLCASSLGLAGEPYEQYFGPGTRLTVT.

The V call is TRBV9, the J call TRBJ2-2; 8 positions match TRBD1. The ends lost 4 bases at V and 4 bases at J; junction bases unmatched: 9. The CDR3 runs to 16 residues. The germline V gene has CDR1 SGDLS and CDR2 YYNGEE. The CDR3 region is CASSPTGTGRTGELFF. For the CDR3, the DNA is TGTGCCAGCAGCCCAACCGGGACAGGACGCACCGGGGAGCTGTTTTTT.

The J gene is TRBJ2-1, the V gene TRBV4-1; possible D gene TRBD2, 5 bases. Germline lookup yields CDR1 MGHRA and CDR2 YSYEKL. The CDR3 extends over 14 amino acids. V lost 3 bases and J lost 1, with 7 bases in between. The CDR3: CASSQDWSYNEQFF. The CDR3 region has the DNA TGCGCCAGCAGCCAGGACTGGTCCTACAATGAGCAGTTCTTC.

CDR3 sequence reads: CASSLFGEWYGYTF. As DNA, the CDR3 is TGTGCCAGCAGTTTATTTGGGGAGTGGTATGGCTACACCTTC. The V call is TRBV27, the J call TRBJ1-2; D is ambiguous. Germline V lookup: CDR1 MNHEY, CDR2 SMNVEV (reference sequence). V lost 1 base and J 5 bases, leaving 11 bases between the germline ends. The CDR3 is made up of 14 amino acids.

V gene TRBV5-1 combines with J gene TRBJ2-7; 12 bases are shared with TRBD2. V gave up 1 base and J gave up 6 bases; unmatched junction bases: 8. Germline CDR1 is SGHRS and CDR2 is YFSETQ. The CDR3 runs to 16 residues. CDR3 amino acids: CASSLTGLAGTPEQYF. Written as DNA, the CDR3 is TGCGCCAGCAGCTTGACAGGACTAGCGGGGACCCCCGAGCAGTACTTC.

This clone was counted only a few times. The rearrangement links TRBV3-1 (or the pseudogene TRBV3-2) to TRBJ1-1; D is uncertain. The CDR3 extends over 14 amino acids. V was cut by 4 bases and J by 1 base, with 10 bases left in between. Germline V lookup: CDR1 LGHDT, CDR2 YNNKEL (reference sequence). Written as DNA, the CDR3 is TGTGCCAGCAGCCCCTTAAGTAGGAACACTGAAGCTTTCTTT. Protein sequence: CASSPLSRNTEAFF.

This clone has only a few counts. The chain combines TRBV5-1 with TRBJ1-2; the D is unclear. CDR3 size: 12 residues. Germline V gene lookup returns CDR1 SGHRS and CDR2 YFSETQ. Trimming took 2 bases from V and 8 from J, leaving 10 bases between them. The CDR3 DNA reads TGCGCCAGCAGCTTCGCGGCGGGGGGCTACACCTTC. It codes for CASSFAAGGYTF.

This chain uses TRBV3-1 (or the pseudogene TRBV3-2) with TRBJ1-3; possibly TRBD1 for D (6 bases). CDR1 is LGHDT and CDR2 is YNNKEL in the germline V gene (reference sequence). This CDR3 has 15 amino acids. V was pared by 4 bases and J by 2 bases, with 12 bases between. The CDR3 here is CASSPASGAGNTIYF. CDR3 bases: TGTGCCAGCAGCCCTGCCTCAGGGGCTGGAAACACCATATATTTT.

The J gene is TRBJ1-6, the V gene TRBV18; TRBD1 aligns across 7 bases. Per the germline V gene, CDR1 is KGHSH and CDR2 is LQKENI. After removal of 1 base from V and 6 bases from J, the junction contained 3 bases not matched to a gene. There are 15 residues in the CDR3. The CDR3 loop reads CASSPLGTANSPLHF. As DNA, the CDR3 is TGTGCCAGCTCACCACTTGGGACAGCTAATTCACCCCTCCACTTT.

The genes are TRBV10-1 and TRBJ2-1; 8 nucleotides agree with TRBD1. V shed 6 bases and J 7 bases; nucleotides not matched to a gene: 8. This CDR3 is 14 amino acids long. The germline V gene has CDR1 WNHNN and CDR2 SYGVQD (reference sequence). In nucleotides, the CDR3 is TGCGCCAGCAGCCCCAGGGGGCGATGGAATGAGCAGTTCTTC. This sequence encodes CASSPRGRWNEQFF.

The chain recombines TRBV3-1 (or the pseudogene TRBV3-2) with TRBJ1-1; a possible D gene is TRBD1 (5 bases). Germline V CDR1 and CDR2: LGHDT, YNNKEL (reference sequence). CDR3 length: 13 residues. With 8 bases removed from V and 4 bases from J, the gap between germline ends came to 14 bases. The CDR3 loop is CASAMAQGTEAFF. CDR3 nucleotide sequence: TGTGCCAGCGCCATGGCCCAGGGCACTGAAGCTTTCTTT.

The genes are TRBV25-1 and TRBJ2-5; 9 bases are shared with TRBD2. The CDR3 extends over 16 amino acids. The germline CDR1 and CDR2 sequences are MGHDK and SYGVNS. Unmatched junction bases numbered 11, after V lost 4 bases and J lost 5 bases. As DNA, the CDR3 is TGTGCCAGCAGTGGGGTCATGGGCGGGAGGGCGGAGACCCAGTACTTC. Translation gives CASSGVMGGRAETQYF.

This clone has a single count. The CDR3 DNA reads TGTGCCAGTAGTAACGACAGGGGCGCAGATACGCAGTATTTT. It encodes CASSNDRGADTQYF. This chain links TRBV19 with TRBJ2-3, with TRBD1 matching over 8 bases. CDR1 is LNHDA and CDR2 is SQIVND in the germline V gene (reference sequence). V was clipped by 4 bases and J by 4 bases; unmatched bases: 4. This CDR3 is built from 14 residues. Based on the CDR3 plus reference TRBV19 and TRBJ2-3, the full variable domain is DGGITQSPKYLFRKEGQNVTLSCEQNLNHDAMYWYRQDPGQGLRLIYYSQIVNDFQKGDIAEGYSVSREKKESFPLTVTSAQKNPTAFYLCASSNDRGADTQYFGPGTRLTVL.

This clone was seen a few times. The chain has TRBV5-1 and TRBJ2-3; 8 nucleotides line up with TRBD1. Germline assignment: CDR1 SGHRS and CDR2 YFSETQ. The CDR3 covers 16 residues. The trim removed 7 bases at V and 3 bases at J, leaving 13 bases unmatched. The CDR3 here is CASGETGAPGTDTQYF. In DNA form, the CDR3 reads TGCGCCAGCGGGGAGACAGGGGCGCCGGGTACAGATACGCAGTATTTT. Full variable domain (remainder filled in from reference TRBV5-1 and TRBJ2-3): KAGVTQTPRYLIKTRGQQVTLSCSPISGHRSVSWYQQTPGQGLQFLFEYFSETQRNKGNFPGRFSGRQFSNSRSEMNVSTLELGDSALYLCASGETGAPGTDTQYFGPGTRLTVL.

The chain joins TRBV5-6 to TRBJ1-3; TRBD1 aligns across 7 bases. Trimming cost V 3 bases and J 9 bases; bases outside gene matches: 18. The CDR3 runs 17 residues. The germline gives CDR1 SGHDT, CDR2 YYEEEE. CDR3 region: CASSSPTGSLPGGTIYF. In DNA, the CDR3 is TGTGCCAGCAGCTCGCCGACAGGGTCTCTCCCTGGGGGCACCATATATTTT.

This clone turned up a few times. The chain recombines TRBV7-9 with TRBJ1-2, with TRBD1 matching 12 bases. V lost 5 bases and J lost 7; bases outside the gene matches: 5. This CDR3 is built from 14 residues. Germline V gene data show CDR1 as SEHNR and CDR2 as FQNEAQ (reference sequence). The CDR3 region has the DNA TGTGCCAGCAGCCCGGGACAGGGGGCTTCTGGCTACACCTTC. Translating gives CASSPGQGASGYTF.

The table lists this clone with a few counts. The genes are TRBV11-2 and TRBJ2-2, with a weak D call TRBD2 (5 bases). CDR3 length: 17 residues. V was pared by 4 bases and J by 0 bases, with 15 bases between. The germline gives CDR1 SGHAT, CDR2 FQNNGV. Here the CDR3 reads CASSSPPGVANTGELFF. The CDR3 nucleotides read TGTGCCAGCAGCTCCCCTCCCGGGGTTGCGAACACCGGGGAGCTGTTTTTT.

CDR3 sequence reads: CASRKTENTEAFF. CDR3 coding DNA: TGTGCCAGCCGGAAGACTGAGAACACTGAAGCTTTCTTT. V is TRBV6-5 and J is TRBJ1-1; D remains unclear. The CDR3 totals 13 residues. Germline values: CDR1 MNHEY, CDR2 SVGAGI. V was cut by 8 bases and J by 1 base, with 11 bases left in between.